Below are 30 T cell receptor beta chains sequenced from a single sample in a study of vaccination and CD4 T cells after COVID-19 (dated 2022 in TCRdb). The label giving this sample's treatment or condition can be read as: roughly 11-day PBMC culture with coronavirus spike peptide pools or control peptides (ViraFEST assay). CD4+ T cells from unexposed donors were collected before the COVID-19 pandemic (2011-2018). The library was built by means of PCR. The data were produced on an Illumina iSeq 100. At the Johns Hopkins FTIC core, DNA from the cultured CD4+ T cells underwent TCR sequencing with the Oncomine TCR Beta short-read assay. The public sequencing data were trimmed at Q25 with fastp and processed into clonotypes with MiXCR by TCRdb, which kept only in-frame beta chains. Every entry covers one CDR3 protein and lists the most common genes and DNA from its rows. In all, the sample holds about 10,000 distinct CDR3 sequences, and 30% to 35% of those were seen once. Jointly, the top ten make up roughly two fifths of the sample.

These receptors' targets are unknown. Sequencing input: CD4+ T cells from blood, cultured in vitro. The source of these receptors is a human donor in good health.

The table lists this clonotype with a few counts. V usage is TRBV11-2 and J usage is TRBJ2-5, with TRBD1 as a possible D gene (7 bases). The V end lost 5 bases, the J end lost 2 bases, and 18 bases lay between the germline ends. CDR1 SGHAT and CDR2 FQNNGV come from the germline V gene. The CDR3 totals 16 residues. In DNA, the CDR3 is TGTGCCAGCAGCCGTGGCGGGACAGACCTGCAAGAGACCCAGTACTTC. Translating it yields CASSRGGTDLQETQYF.

The chain is built from TRBV29-1 and TRBJ2-5; a possible D gene is TRBD1 (5 bases). V lost 3 bases to trimming and J lost 4 bases, with 9 bases between them. The CDR3 runs to 12 residues. Germline values: CDR1 SQVTM, CDR2 ANQGSEA. The chain's CDR3 is CSVDKGRETQYF. CDR3 sequence (DNA): TGCAGCGTTGACAAGGGGCGAGAGACCCAGTACTTC.

This clonotype is categorized as medium-sized. The chain joins TRBV7-8 to TRBJ2-3, with D uncertain. CDR3 length equals 13 residues. Germline values: CDR1 SGHVS, CDR2 FQNEAQ. Trimming left V 4 bases short and J 4 bases short, with 9 bases between. The CDR3 protein is CASSSVQADTQYF. The DNA of the CDR3 is TGTGCCAGCAGCTCGGTGCAAGCAGATACGCAGTATTTT.

CDR3 bases: TGCGCCAGCAGCTTGGTAGTGATGAACACTGAAGCTTTCTTT. Protein product: CASSLVVMNTEAFF. The chain carries TRBV5-1 and TRBJ1-1, with no clear D. Trimming shortened V by 0 bases and J by 0 bases, and 6 bases separated the two germline ends. CDR1 and CDR2 from the germline V gene are SGHRS and YFSETQ. The CDR3 is 14 amino acids.

This clonotype has a handful of counts. The chain joins TRBV28 to TRBJ1-1; D might be TRBD1 (6 bases). The CDR3 runs to 14 residues. Per the germline V gene, CDR1 is MDHEN and CDR2 is SYDVKM. Deletions cut 3 bases from V and 7 bases from J, with 15 bases between. The CDR3 region has the DNA TGTGCCAGCAGTTTGGACCGGGGGCCCTATGAAGCTTTCTTT. It specifies CASSLDRGPYEAFF.

This sequence joins TRBV5-1 and TRBJ2-7; 7 bases map to TRBD1. This CDR3 region has 14 residues. CDR1 and CDR2 (germline): SGHRS, YFSETQ. Trimming took 3 bases from V and 0 from J; bases not matched to a gene: 3. The CDR3: CASSSTGTSYEQYF. The DNA for the CDR3 is TGCGCCAGCAGCTCGACAGGGACCTCCTACGAGCAGTACTTC.

This clonotype was seen more than once but under ten times. This chain joins TRBV7-2 and TRBJ1-1, with D unclear. The CDR3 consists of 13 residues. The V gene's germline CDR1 is SGHTA and CDR2 FQGNSA. Trimming removed 5 bases at V and 4 bases at J, with 11 bases between. CDR3 region: CASSADIATEAFF. The DNA of the CDR3 is TGTGCCAGCAGCGCCGACATTGCCACTGAAGCTTTCTTT.

The rearrangement uses TRBV5-4 and TRBJ2-7; TRBD1 matches 7 bases. This CDR3 has 13 amino acids. Germline CDR1 reads SGHNT; CDR2 reads YYREEE (reference sequence). Germline trimming cut 5 bases from V and 1 base from J; bases unmatched to any gene: 3. CDR3 sequence reads: CASSTQGSYEQYF. CDR3 in DNA: TGTGCCAGCAGTACACAGGGGTCCTACGAGCAGTACTTC.

The chain uses TRBV10-1 and TRBJ2-2, with 9 bases that match TRBD1. From germline, CDR1 is WNHNN and CDR2 SYGVQD (reference sequence). This CDR3 region has 14 residues. The V gene end was trimmed by 7 bases and the J gene end by 6 bases; junction bases not matched to a gene: 6. The CDR3 coding sequence is TGCGCCAGCAAACCGGGACAGGGCTCCGGGGAGCTGTTTTTT. It encodes CASKPGQGSGELFF.

The rearrangement uses TRBV6-1 and TRBJ1-5; D gene unclear. CDR1 and CDR2 from the germline V gene are MNHNS and SASEGT. The CDR3 sequence is 13 residues long. V shed 4 bases and J shed 7 bases, with 11 bases lying between them. CDR3 in amino acids: CASSANSPQPQHF. The CDR3 nucleotides read TGTGCCAGCAGTGCGAATAGTCCCCAGCCCCAGCATTTT.

This clonotype was observed a few times. The DNA for the CDR3 is TGTGCCACCAAGGTGGGGCCCTCCGGGGGTGAGACCCAGTACTTC. Protein sequence: CATKVGPSGGETQYF. J is TRBJ2-5 and V is TRBV2, with D tentatively TRBD2 (6 bases). There are 15 residues in the CDR3. Trimming took off 10 bases at V and 5 bases at J, with 23 bases between the two ends. Germline CDR1 and CDR2: SNHLY and FYNNEI.

The genes are TRBV11-1 and TRBJ1-4; D is undetermined. Germline CDR1 and CDR2: SGHAT and FQDESV (reference sequence). The CDR3 covers 13 residues. V was pared by 2 bases and J by 7 bases, with 8 bases between. In DNA form, the CDR3 reads TGTGCCAGCAGCTTATTGGGTGGTGAAAAACTGTTTTTT. It yields the protein CASSLLGGEKLFF.

This clonotype appeared a few times. V and J are TRBV19 and TRBJ1-5, with 7 bases fitting TRBD1. V lost 6 bases and J lost 4; bases outside the gene matches: 9. CDR3 size: 15 residues. Germline V gene sequence: CDR1 LNHDA, CDR2 SQIVND (reference sequence). CDR3 protein: CASRETGEANQPQHF. CDR3 nucleotides: TGTGCCAGTAGAGAAACAGGGGAAGCTAATCAGCCCCAGCATTTT.

V gene TRBV7-2 combines with J gene TRBJ1-5; no clear D gene. Between the trimmed V and J ends, which lost 2 bases and 6 bases, there was a span of 5 bases. Germline V lookup: CDR1 SGHTA, CDR2 FQGNSA. The CDR3 runs 12 residues. CDR3 coding DNA: TGTGCCAGCAGCTTACGCACTCAGCCCCAGCATTTT. Its translation is CASSLRTQPQHF.

This clonotype occurred a few times. The rearrangement uses TRBV27 and TRBJ2-1, with 8 bases fitting TRBD2. CDR3 length equals 15 residues. In germline, CDR1 is MNHEY, CDR2 SMNVEV (reference sequence). V gave up 7 bases and J gave up 1 base; unmatched junction bases: 6. The CDR3 loop is CASNVAGPSYNEQFF. CDR3 coding DNA: TGTGCCAGCAACGTAGCGGGGCCTTCCTACAATGAGCAGTTCTTC.

The chain combines TRBV12-3 or TRBV12-4 with TRBJ2-7; D possibly corresponds to TRBD1 (6 bases). This CDR3 region has 14 residues. Trimming removed 4 bases from V and 1 base from J, with 11 bases in between. The CDR3 protein is CASSWGPQSYEQYF. The CDR3 DNA sequence: TGTGCCAGCAGTTGGGGGCCTCAATCCTACGAGCAGTACTTC.

In this sample, this clonotype turned up a few times. This sequence joins TRBV10-3 and TRBJ1-2, with D unclear. The ends were cut back, 4 bases at V and 8 bases at J, with 14 bases in the middle. Germline V gives CDR1 ENHRY, CDR2 SYGVKD. The CDR3 covers 13 residues. The CDR3 DNA follows: TGTGCCATCAGTGGTAGGGCAGATCGCGGCTACACCTTC. It translates to CAISGRADRGYTF.

In this sample, this clonotype is medium-sized. J is TRBJ1-1 and V is TRBV15; no definite D call. The germline V gene encodes CDR1 LNHNV and CDR2 YYDKDF (reference sequence). The CDR3 is 15 residues long. The V end was cut by 1 base, the J end by 4 bases, with 13 bases between. CDR3 coding DNA: TGTGCCACCAGCAGAGCCGGAACCCAGAGCACTGAAGCTTTCTTT. Amino acids: CATSRAGTQSTEAFF.

The chain links TRBV12-5 to TRBJ1-2; D remains unclear. The CDR3 extends over 12 amino acids. Germline V gene data show CDR1 as LGHNT and CDR2 as FRNRAP. V gave up 7 bases and J gave up 7 bases, with 13 bases separating them. CDR3 loop: CASAPAGGGYTF. As DNA, the CDR3 is TGTGCTAGTGCCCCCGCGGGAGGTGGCTACACCTTC.

V and J are TRBV10-3 and TRBJ2-2; D unresolved. This CDR3 contains 15 residues. The V gene lost 4 bases and the J gene lost 0 bases, with 9 bases spanning the gap. The germline gives CDR1 ENHRY, CDR2 SYGVKD. CDR3 DNA sequence: TGTGCCATCAGTGTCGCGGTGTCGAACACCGGGGAGCTGTTTTTT. Encoded protein: CAISVAVSNTGELFF.

This clonotype came up a few times. J is TRBJ2-5 and V is TRBV19; TRBD2 might be the D (6 bases). Germline CDR1 is LNHDA and CDR2 is SQIVND (reference sequence). With 3 bases removed from V and 4 bases from J, the gap between germline ends came to 12 bases. This CDR3 is built from 14 residues. The CDR3 region has the DNA TGTGCCAGTAGTATGGCGACTAGGGGAGAGACCCAGTACTTC. It is translated as CASSMATRGETQYF.

V and J are TRBV5-1 and TRBJ2-5; D might be TRBD1 or TRBD2, each matching 6 bases. CDR3 length equals 15 residues. Trimming removed 4 bases from V and 2 bases from J, with 15 bases in between. Germline V gene lookup returns CDR1 SGHRS and CDR2 YFSETQ. CDR3 nucleotide sequence: TGCGCCAGCAGCGTACAGGGAGGAGGACAAGAGACCCAGTACTTC. Protein sequence: CASSVQGGGQETQYF.

The rearrangement uses TRBV6-5 and TRBJ2-3, with D perhaps TRBD1 (6 bases). CDR1 is MNHEY and CDR2 is SVGAGI in the germline V gene. V gave up 0 bases and J gave up 0 bases, with 19 bases separating them. This CDR3 comprises 19 residues. The CDR3 protein is CASSYSNWGRQGSTDTQYF. As DNA, the CDR3 is TGTGCCAGCAGTTACTCGAATTGGGGAAGGCAGGGGAGCACAGATACGCAGTATTTT.

The chain couples TRBV12-3 or TRBV12-4 to TRBJ2-7; 8 positions match TRBD1. The CDR3 has 14 residues. V lost 8 bases and J lost 3; bases outside the gene matches: 9. CDR3 sequence reads: CASGPSGGFYEQYF. CDR3 DNA: TGTGCCAGCGGACCTTCAGGGGGCTTCTACGAGCAGTACTTC.

This rearrangement joins TRBV7-9 to TRBJ2-2; TRBD1 aligns across 7 bases. V was pared by 5 bases and J by 0 bases, with 9 bases of the junction left unmatched. Germline loops: CDR1 SEHNR, CDR2 FQNEAQ (reference sequence). The CDR3 runs 17 residues. The CDR3 protein is CASSTTMTGTNTGELFF. The CDR3 nucleotides read TGTGCCAGCAGCACAACCATGACAGGGACGAACACCGGGGAGCTGTTTTTT. Combining the CDR3 with reference TRBV7-9 and TRBJ2-2 gives the whole variable domain DTGVSQNPRHKITKRGQNVTFRCDPISEHNRLYWYRQTLGQGPEFLTYFQNEAQLEKSRLLSDRFSAERPKGSFSTLEIQRTEQGDSAMYLCASSTTMTGTNTGELFFGEGSRLTVL.

The chain uses TRBV12-3 or TRBV12-4 and TRBJ1-1; maybe TRBD1 (5 bases). The CDR3 loop spans 13 amino acids. Trimming shortened V by 3 bases and J by 6 bases, and 11 bases separated the two germline ends. CDR3 coding DNA: TGTGCCAGCAGTTTGCGGGGGGAGGCTGAAGCTTTCTTT. Amino acids: CASSLRGEAEAFF.

This chain joins TRBV5-6 and TRBJ1-1, with no clear D. The V gene's germline CDR1 is SGHDT and CDR2 YYEEEE. V gave up 0 bases and J gave up 2 bases, with 5 bases separating them. CDR3 size: 13 residues. The CDR3: CASSLADNTEAFF. DNA for the CDR3: TGTGCCAGCAGCTTGGCAGATAACACTGAAGCTTTCTTT. Complete variable domain (other parts from reference TRBV5-6 and TRBJ1-1): DAGVTQSPTHLIKTRGQQVTLRCSPKSGHDTVSWYQQALGQGPQFIFQYYEEEERQRGNFPDRFSGHQFPNYSSELNVNALLLGDSALYLCASSLADNTEAFFGQGTRLTVV.

The chain links TRBV10-3 to TRBJ1-5; the D is unclear. Germline V gene sequence: CDR1 ENHRY, CDR2 SYGVKD. The CDR3 loop spans 15 amino acids. V dropped 3 bases and J dropped 4 bases, with 13 bases sitting between them. The CDR3 is CAISDPQKGNQPQHF. As DNA, the CDR3 is TGTGCCATCAGTGATCCTCAGAAAGGAAATCAGCCCCAGCATTTT.

Here the CDR3 DNA reads TGTGCCAGCAGCCCAGCGGGGGTAGAGACCCAGTACTTC. Residues: CASSPAGVETQYF. The chain recombines TRBV7-2 with TRBJ2-5; TRBD2 matches 8 bases. J was trimmed by 4 bases and V by 5 bases; bases with no gene match: 3. The CDR3 spans 13 residues. Germline lookup yields CDR1 SGHTA and CDR2 FQGNSA.

In this sample, this clonotype is medium-sized. V usage is TRBV29-1 and J usage is TRBJ1-1; possibly TRBD1 for D (5 bases). Deletions cut 8 bases from V and 4 bases from J, with 20 bases between. The CDR3 has 14 amino acids. Germline values: CDR1 SQVTM, CDR2 ANQGSEA. CDR3 DNA: TGCAGCATAACCAGGGCGGGCCAAGGCACTGAAGCTTTCTTT. Translating gives CSITRAGQGTEAFF.